This T cell receptor beta chain was retrieved from a study of neoadjuvant nivolumab and ipilimumab in lung cancer. The ends lost 2 bases at V and 10 bases at J; junction bases unmatched: 6. Looked up from germline, CDR1 is MNHEY and CDR2 is SVGAGI. The CDR3 is made up of 14 amino acids. Only in-frame clones appear in the TCRdb table, and some are missing; sequencing was by immunoSEQ multiplex PCR. Of around 19,000 clones listed, about 87% are singletons. Sequences were derived from peripheral blood, sampled before neoadjuvant nivolumab, alone or with ipilimumab. The chain links TRBV6-5 to TRBJ2-1, with TRBD2 identical over 9 bases. This TCR was sampled from an adult with non-small cell lung cancer. The CDR3 region is CASSYPGLAPEQFF. Here the CDR3 DNA reads TGTGCCAGCAGTTACCCTGGACTAGCGCCCGAGCAGTTCTTC.